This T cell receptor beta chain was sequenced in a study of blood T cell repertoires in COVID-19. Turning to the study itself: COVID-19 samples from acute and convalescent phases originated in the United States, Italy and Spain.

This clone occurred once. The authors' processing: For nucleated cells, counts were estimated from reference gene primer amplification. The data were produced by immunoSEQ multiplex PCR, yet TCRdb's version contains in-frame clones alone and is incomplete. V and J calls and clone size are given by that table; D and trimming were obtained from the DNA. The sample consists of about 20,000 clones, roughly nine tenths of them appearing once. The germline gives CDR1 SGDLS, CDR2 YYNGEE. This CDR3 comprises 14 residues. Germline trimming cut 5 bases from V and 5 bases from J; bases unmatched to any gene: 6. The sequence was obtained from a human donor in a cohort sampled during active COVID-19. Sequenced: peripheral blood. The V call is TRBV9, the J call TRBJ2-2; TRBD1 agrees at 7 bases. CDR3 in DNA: TGTGCCAGCAGAAGACAGGGTGGTACCGGGGAGCTGTTTTTT. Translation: CASRRQGGTGELFF.